This TCR beta chain was observed in a study of cytomegalovirus exposure and HLA in healthy donors. The germline V gene encodes CDR1 SGHTA and CDR2 FQGNSA. Trimming stripped 6 bases from V and 5 bases from J, with 13 bases between. The CDR3 is made up of 13 amino acids. As to this clone: The antigen is undetermined.

Overall study results and limits: There were approximately 150 TCR beta chains listed as cytomegalovirus-associated. HLA allele associations emerged for about 18,000 TCR beta sequences in a later analysis, at 0.05 false discovery rate. A later analysis found most CMV-associated TCR beta chains apparently HLA-restricted. TCR beta sequences reportedly predicted the HLA-A and HLA-B alleles of most subjects accurately.

60 Vbeta and 13 Jbeta primers were used in PCR. TCRdb's copy holds only in-frame clones and misses some; the assay was immunoSEQ multiplex PCR. The data show around 130,000 clones, with roughly 82% seen just once and approximately 1.2% held by the top ten. The chain recombines TRBV7-2 with TRBJ2-5, with D perhaps TRBD2 (5 bases). The receptor was derived from a boy younger than 18 in good health and CMV-seronegative. Sequencing was carried out using PBMCs. For the CDR3, the DNA is TGTGCCAGCAGACCCGCCGGCGGGGAGACCCAGTACTTC. Translation gives CASRPAGGETQYF.